The 9 T cell receptor beta chains in this list originate from one sample, sequenced in a study of cytomegalovirus exposure and HLA in healthy donors. PCR amplification relied on 60 Vbeta primers (plus 13 Jbeta primers). The data were produced by immunoSEQ multiplex PCR, yet TCRdb's version contains in-frame clones alone and is incomplete. Recorded for this sample: 100,000 to 150,000 clones. Input material: PBMCs. These receptors originate from a man aged 35 to 55 in good health and CMV-seronegative.

The chain couples TRBV7-9 to TRBJ1-1; D unresolved. The CDR3 consists of 13 residues. From germline, CDR1 is SEHNR and CDR2 FQNEAQ (reference sequence). The V end was cut by 5 bases, the J end by 7 bases, with 14 bases between. CDR3 protein: CASSDRPGYEAFF. The CDR3 DNA reads as TGTGCCAGCAGCGATAGACCGGGATATGAAGCTTTCTTT.

The chain recombines TRBV9 with TRBJ1-2; 8 nucleotides match TRBD1. The junction had 3 bases not matched to a gene; V was cut back by 3 bases and J by 2 bases. Germline assignment: CDR1 SGDLS and CDR2 YYNGEE. This CDR3 region has 14 residues. The CDR3 DNA follows: TGTGCCAGCAGCGGGGACAGGACGAACTATGGCTACACCTTC. Its translation: CASSGDRTNYGYTF.

The rearrangement joins TRBV4-1 to TRBJ1-3, with TRBD1 matching over 7 bases. V lost 1 base to trimming and J lost 0 bases; unmatched junction nucleotides: 6. Germline V gene data show CDR1 as MGHRA and CDR2 as YSYEKL. The CDR3 sequence is 17 residues long. The CDR3 coding sequence is TGCGCCAGCAGCCAAGCCTGGGGACAGAACTCTGGAAACACCATATATTTT. It codes for CASSQAWGQNSGNTIYF.

The chain joins TRBV5-6 to TRBJ1-1, with 9 bases matching TRBD1. CDR1 SGHDT and CDR2 YYEEEE come from the germline V gene. This CDR3 region has 16 residues. Trimming removed 4 bases from V and 0 bases from J; junction bases left unmatched: 7. The CDR3 loop reads CASSGGTGRVNTEAFF. The CDR3, as DNA: TGTGCCAGCAGCGGGGGGACAGGGAGGGTGAACACTGAAGCTTTCTTT. The whole variable domain, remainder taken from reference TRBV5-6 and TRBJ1-1, is DAGVTQSPTHLIKTRGQQVTLRCSPKSGHDTVSWYQQALGQGPQFIFQYYEEEERQRGNFPDRFSGHQFPNYSSELNVNALLLGDSALYLCASSGGTGRVNTEAFFGQGTRLTVV.

This rearrangement joins TRBV9 to TRBJ2-1; TRBD2 matches at 11 bases. The ends lost 5 bases at V and 1 base at J; junction bases unmatched: 5. This CDR3 is 16 amino acids long. Germline V CDR1 and CDR2: SGDLS, YYNGEE. The chain's CDR3 is CASSRGLAVSYNEQFF. The CDR3, as DNA: TGTGCCAGCAGTAGGGGACTAGCGGTGTCCTACAATGAGCAGTTCTTC.

This chain's CDR3 is CASSFGTGQETQYF. DNA for the CDR3: TGTGCCAGCAGTTTCGGGACAGGACAAGAGACCCAGTACTTC. The chain employs TRBV2 and TRBJ2-5; 8 bases are shared with TRBD1. This CDR3 is 14 amino acids long. Germline V CDR1 and CDR2: SNHLY, FYNNEI. With V trimmed by 5 bases and J by 2 bases, 4 bases remained unmatched.

The chain recombines TRBV6-1 with TRBJ1-4; D remains unclear. Looked up from germline, CDR1 is MNHNS and CDR2 is SASEGT. The CDR3 runs 10 residues. Trimming shortened V by 3 bases and J by 13 bases, and 6 bases separated the two germline ends. The CDR3 protein is CASSDRLLFF. The CDR3 DNA is TGTGCCAGCAGTGACAGACTACTGTTTTTT.

The V call is TRBV6-5, the J call TRBJ2-3, with D perhaps matching TRBD2 (5 bases). This CDR3 region has 15 residues. Looked up from germline, CDR1 is MNHEY and CDR2 is SVGAGI. The V end lost 5 bases, the J end lost 6 bases, and 18 bases lay between the germline ends. For the CDR3, the DNA is TGTGCCAGCAGTCGGAGAGGACTCCTGCTGGATACGCAGTATTTT. This translates into CASSRRGLLLDTQYF.

The genes are TRBV25-1 and TRBJ2-1; 12 bases match TRBD2. The V and J ends lost 4 bases and 1 base, in that order; junction bases with no gene match: 5. CDR1 is MGHDK, CDR2 SYGVNS, per germline. The CDR3 extends over 17 amino acids. CDR3 in DNA: TGTGCCAGCAGTGGAACACTAGCGGGAGGATCCTACAATGAGCAGTTCTTC. Its protein product is CASSGTLAGGSYNEQFF.